These T cell receptor beta chains were read from a single sample in a study of cytomegalovirus exposure and HLA in healthy donors. The repertoire was sequenced with immunoSEQ multiplex PCR; TCRdb's copy has only in-frame clones and lacks some. Among 95,000 to 150,000 clones, approximately 80% were seen once, and the ten largest hold less than 4%. The sequenced sample was PBMCs. The receptors derive from a human donor in good health. Each CDR3 is given with its conserved first and last residue. A D gene is named only where the DNA matches it firmly. Clone size, where shown, is once, few, many, or a class for clones that have expanded.

V gene	D gene	J gene	CDR3 length	clone size	CDR3 DNA	CDR3 protein
TRBV11-3	TRBD1	TRBJ1-1	14	-	TGTGCCAGCACGGAAGGACAGGTGAACACTGAAGCTTTCTTT	CASTEGQVNTEAFF
TRBV6-6	-	TRBJ1-2	14	-	TGTGCCAGCAGTTACTCAACGGAGAGTAATGGCTACACCTTC	CASSYSTESNGYTF
TRBV19	TRBD2	TRBJ2-3	15	-	TGTGCCAGTAGTATAGGCGGGAGGGTCACAGATACGCAGTATTTT	CASSIGGRVTDTQYF
TRBV2	TRBD1	TRBJ1-6	15	-	TGTGCCATACTCCCAGGGGGCGTGAATAATTCACCCCTCCACTTT	CAILPGGVNNSPLHF
TRBV7-9	-	TRBJ1-3	15	-	TGTGCCAGCAGCTTCGGAGGGTCAGCTGGAAACACCATATATTTT	CASSFGGSAGNTIYF
TRBV7-9	TRBD2	TRBJ2-1	16	-	TGTGCCAGCAGCCCCACCACGGGGACTAGCAAAAATGAGCAGTTCTTC	CASSPTTGTSKNEQFF
TRBV11-2	-	TRBJ1-2	15	few	TGTGCCAGCAGCTTCGCGGTGGCAGCCCTGGGTGGCTACACCTTC	CASSFAVAALGGYTF
TRBV9	TRBD1	TRBJ2-3	17	-	TGTGCCAGCAGCGTTGACCCAGGGGGCGCGGGCACAGATACGCAGTATTTT	CASSVDPGGAGTDTQYF
TRBV7-2	-	TRBJ1-1	14	few	TGTGCCAGCAGCTTAATAGGGAGGGGGGGGGAAGCTTTCTTT	CASSLIGRGGEAFF
TRBV28	TRBD1	TRBJ1-1	14	-	TGTGCCGGAAGACCGGGACAGGGAGGGAAGGAAGCTTTCTTT	CAGRPGQGGKEAFF
TRBV7-8	-	TRBJ1-4	12	few	TGTGCCAGCAGCTACACGGGTGAAAAACTGTTTTTT	CASSYTGEKLFF
TRBV5-1	-	TRBJ2-1	18	-	TGCGCCAGCAGCTCCGGCACCGGGACTCCGGGCTTATACAATGAGCAGTTCTTC	CASSSGTGTPGLYNEQFF
TRBV6-5	-	TRBJ2-7	14	-	TGTGCCAGCGGCCGCGACGGACAGAATTACGAGCAGTACTTC	CASGRDGQNYEQYF
TRBV21-1	-	TRBJ2-3	12	-	TGTGCCAGCAGCCTACCGTTAAATACGCAGTATTTT	CASSLPLNTQYF
TRBV7-7	-	TRBJ1-1	13	-	TGTGCTAGCAGCTTACGACAGAACACTGAAGCTTTCTTT	CASSLRQNTEAFF
TRBV21-1	-	TRBJ2-1	14	-	TGTGCCACCAGACTAGCGGGAGGGCACAATGAGCAGTTCTTC	CATRLAGGHNEQFF
TRBV6-5	TRBD2	TRBJ2-1	14	-	TGTGCCAGCAAAGGGACTAGCGGACTAAATGAGCAGTTCTTC	CASKGTSGLNEQFF
TRBV5-8	TRBD2	TRBJ2-7	15	-	TGTGCCAGCAGCTTGGCTAGCGGGAGGTCGGGGGAGCAGTACTTC	CASSLASGRSGEQYF
TRBV6-5	TRBD1	TRBJ1-5	14	-	TGTGCCAGCAAGAAGGACAGGGTGGAGCAGCCCCAGCATTTT	CASKKDRVEQPQHF
TRBV4-2	-	TRBJ2-1	16	few	TGTGCCAGCAGCCAAGAGTGGGGGGATCACTACAATGAGCAGTTCTTC	CASSQEWGDHYNEQFF
TRBV5-6	TRBD1	TRBJ1-4	14	-	TGTGCCTCAACATTCGGGGACAGGGTGGAAAAACTGTTTTTT	CASTFGDRVEKLFF
TRBV6-5	-	TRBJ1-1	14	few	TGTGCCAGCAGTTACGGGGGCTATAACACTGAAGCTTTCTTT	CASSYGGYNTEAFF
TRBV6-5	TRBD1	TRBJ2-7	14	-	TGTGCCAGCAGTGGAAACAGGGGGCTCTACGAGCAGTACTTC	CASSGNRGLYEQYF
TRBV7-9	-	TRBJ1-1	14	-	TGTGCCAGCAGCTTAGGGGGGGAATTAATTGAAGCTTTCTTT	CASSLGGELIEAFF
TRBV7-9	-	TRBJ2-7	15	-	TGTTCCAGCAGCTCGTCCGGGACACAATTCTACGAGCAGTACTTC	CSSSSSGTQFYEQYF
TRBV27	-	TRBJ2-3	16	-	TGTGCCAGCAGTTTATTAGGACAGCCAAGCACAGATACGCAGTATTTT	CASSLLGQPSTDTQYF